This T cell receptor beta chain originates from a study of T-cell reconstitution after alpha-beta-depleted transplantation in children. Study-wide results and caveats: From newly produced T cells came most of the T-cell counts and diversity one year after transplant.

Germline CDR1 SGHRS, CDR2 YFSETQ. The CDR3 is 11 residues long. V shed 0 bases and J shed 4 bases, with 2 bases lying between them. Preparation of the TCRbeta library used unique molecular identifiers. TCRdb independently ran MiXCR on the PCR reads; one entry per CDR3 protein. This sample carries hundreds of thousands of distinct CDR3 sequences, roughly a tenth of them seen once, and the ten largest clones take approximately 28%. This clonotype was observed many times. The antigen is not known. The source material was PBMCs, sampled before TCRalphabeta/CD19-depleted stem cell transplant. The chain couples TRBV5-1 to TRBJ2-7; D gene uncertain. The TCR was taken from a child under two years old with acute myeloid leukemia, due to receive a stem cell transplant. The CDR3 DNA follows: TGCGCCAGCAGCTTGGAGTACGAGCAGTACTTC. Protein sequence: CASSLEYEQYF.